Listed below are T cell receptor beta chains from one sample, sequenced in a study of shared clonotypes between healthy human individuals. The repertoire was sequenced with immunoSEQ multiplex PCR; TCRdb's copy has only in-frame clones and lacks some. Of 550,000 to 600,000 clones in the sample, roughly 79% were seen once. Sequenced input: PBMCs. The receptor set was obtained from a woman aged 40 to 50 in good health. Some clones in this sample may be carry-over from other donors' samples. Both conserved end residues are part of each CDR3. A D gene is named only where the DNA matches it firmly. Clone size appears in some rows only: once, few, many, or a class for an expanded clone.

J	length	D	size	V	CDR3	DNA
TRBJ2-7	13	TRBD1	-	TRBV27	CASSFSGGYEQYF	TGTGCCAGCAGTTTCTCAGGGGGCTACGAGCAGTACTTC
TRBJ2-6	17	-	-	TRBV7-4	CASSLSVSQSRANVLTF	TGTGCCAGCAGCTTAAGCGTCTCACAAAGCCGGGCCAACGTCCTGACTTTC
TRBJ2-3	17	TRBD2	-	TRBV7-9	CASSLRTSGRGADTQYF	TGTGCCAGCAGCTTAAGGACTAGCGGGAGAGGCGCAGATACGCAGTATTTT
TRBJ2-2	15	TRBD1	-	TRBV5-1	CASSRTGTNTGELFF	TGCGCCAGCAGCAGGACAGGAACCAACACCGGGGAGCTGTTTTTT
TRBJ2-5	13	TRBD1	-	TRBV6-1	CASRPGGLETQYF	TGTGCCAGCAGGCCAGGGGGTTTGGAGACCCAGTACTTC
TRBJ2-7	14	-	-	TRBV5-1	CASSSSVGDYEQYF	TGCGCCAGCAGCTCCTCTGTTGGTGACTACGAGCAGTACTTC
TRBJ2-7	16	-	-	TRBV27	CASSFQGPDRNYEQYF	TGTGCCAGCAGTTTTCAGGGACCGGACAGAAACTACGAGCAGTACTTC
TRBJ2-7	15	TRBD2	-	TRBV7-8	CASSLHRGGPYEQYF	TGTGCCAGCAGCTTACATCGGGGAGGGCCCTACGAGCAGTACTTC
TRBJ2-5	14	TRBD2	-	TRBV2	CASSASGESVEQYF	TGTGCCAGCAGTGCTAGCGGGGAGTCTGTGGAGCAGTACTTC
TRBJ2-3	17	TRBD2	-	TRBV5-1	CASRPTSGRPRGDTQYF	TGCGCCAGCAGGCCTACTAGCGGGAGACCCCGGGGCGATACGCAGTATTTT
TRBJ1-4	14	-	once	TRBV28	CASSLETTNEKLFF	TGTGCCAGCAGTTTAGAAACGACTAATGAAAAACTGTTTTTT
TRBJ2-1	15	-	-	TRBV13	CASSQSGSSYNEQFF	TGTGCCAGCAGCCAGAGCGGTAGCTCCTACAATGAGCAGTTCTTC
TRBJ2-1	15	-	-	TRBV5-1	CASSLGLTGYNEQFF	TGCGCCAGCAGCTTGGGGCTCACAGGATACAATGAGCAGTTCTTC
TRBJ2-2	15	-	-	TRBV9	CASSVAQRDTGELFF	TGTGCCAGCAGCGTAGCCCAGCGGGACACCGGGGAGCTGTTTTTT
TRBJ2-1	16	TRBD2	-	TRBV28	CASSRAGSGIGNEQFF	TGTGCCAGCAGTCGGGCGGGAAGCGGGATCGGTAATGAGCAGTTCTTC
TRBJ2-6	15	-	-	TRBV7-8	CASSLRGQKGNVLTF	TGTGCCAGCAGCTTAAGGGGACAAAAGGGCAACGTCCTGACTTTC
TRBJ1-2	13	-	-	TRBV7-8	CASSHLGREGYTF	TGTGCCAGCAGCCACCTTGGTCGGGAGGGCTACACCTTC
TRBJ1-2	14	TRBD1	-	TRBV5-1	CASSPGTDDYGYTF	TGCGCCAGCAGCCCTGGGACAGATGATTATGGCTACACCTTC
TRBJ2-3	15	TRBD1	many	TRBV2	CASSEGQGALGAQYF	TGTGCCAGCAGTGAAGGACAGGGGGCGCTTGGTGCGCAGTATTTT
TRBJ2-2	17	-	-	TRBV7-9	CASSLRFRRENTGELFF	TGTGCCAGCAGCTTAAGGTTTCGTCGGGAGAACACCGGGGAGCTGTTTTTT
TRBJ2-5	13	TRBD1	-	TRBV7-7	CASGQGLGETQYF	TGTGCCAGCGGACAGGGGCTGGGAGAGACCCAGTACTTC
TRBJ2-4	13	-	once	TRBV7-2	CASSPGQKNIQYF	TGTGCCAGCAGCCCAGGACAGAAAAACATTCAGTACTTC
TRBJ1-3	19	-	many	TRBV9	CASSARTGRGGLAGNTIYF	TGTGCCAGCAGCGCGCGGACGGGGCGAGGAGGTTTGGCTGGAAACACCATATATTTT
TRBJ1-6	14	TRBD1	-	TRBV28	CASTVAGGDSPLHF	TGTGCCAGCACCGTGGCAGGGGGGGATTCACCCCTCCACTTT
TRBJ2-3	15	TRBD1	-	TRBV29-1	CSVARGTASTDTQYF	TGCAGCGTGGCAAGAGGGACAGCCTCCACAGATACGCAGTATTTT
TRBJ2-7	11	TRBD2	-	TRBV7-2	CASRSGSEQYF	TGTGCCAGCAGAAGCGGGAGCGAGCAGTACTTC
TRBJ2-5	13	TRBD1	-	TRBV19	CASSTTGTVPQYF	TGTGCCAGTAGTACAACCGGGACAGTCCCCCAGTACTTC
TRBJ1-5	16	-	-	TRBV7-9	CASSSSRDGSNQPQHF	TGTGCCAGCAGCTCGTCCCGGGACGGGAGCAATCAGCCCCAGCATTTT
TRBJ1-1	14	-	-	TRBV30	CAWSPILRVAEAFF	TGTGCCTGGAGTCCTATCCTACGGGTCGCTGAAGCTTTCTTT
TRBJ1-4	15	-	-	TRBV9	CASSVVPQEPKKLFF	TGTGCCAGCAGCGTAGTCCCGCAGGAGCCAAAAAAACTGTTTTTT
TRBJ1-2	15	TRBD1	-	TRBV19	CASTWDRDRLFGYTF	TGTGCCAGTACCTGGGACAGGGACAGACTCTTTGGCTACACCTTC
TRBJ2-2	15	-	-	TRBV6-1	CASSDRGRRTGELFF	TGTGCCAGCAGTGATCGGGGGCGAAGAACCGGGGAGCTGTTTTTT
TRBJ2-2	16	-	-	TRBV7-2	CASSPPYGGNTGELFF	TGTGCCAGCAGCCCCCCTTATGGGGGGAACACCGGGGAGCTGTTTTTT
TRBJ1-1	15	TRBD1	-	TRBV11-2	CASRGQGGGNTEAFF	TGTGCCAGCAGAGGACAGGGCGGGGGGAACACTGAAGCTTTCTTT
TRBJ2-3	15	-	-	TRBV19	CASSMTAAGTDTQYF	TGTGCCAGTAGCATGACAGCAGCTGGCACAGATACGCAGTATTTT
TRBJ1-2	14	-	once	TRBV5-6	CASSIPTGTNGYTF	TGTGCCAGCAGCATTCCTACAGGGACGAATGGCTACACCTTC